This paragraph reports one TCR beta chain. In germline, CDR1 is SEHNR, CDR2 FQNEAQ (reference sequence). Trimming removed 5 bases at V and 2 bases at J, with 14 bases between. This CDR3 is built from 15 residues. Authors' processing steps: Reference gene primer amplification gave estimated nucleated cell counts. TCRdb's table, derived via immunoSEQ multiplex PCR, lists solely in-frame clones and lacks some. The V and J calls and clone size were taken over from that table, and D and trimming were inferred from the DNA. The table has 150,000 to 160,000 clones, around three quarters seen once; the top ten hold roughly 1.5%. The sample comes from a study of blood T cell repertoires in COVID-19. Study-wide context: T cells, B-cell-depleted T cells, or PBMCs supplied cDNA or gDNA.

The sequencing input was peripheral blood. The receptor was derived from an elderly man with acute or convalescent COVID-19. The gene calls are TRBV7-9 and TRBJ2-3; D is unclear. The CDR3 DNA follows: TGTGCCAGCAGCCTAGGGTACAAAACCACAGATACGCAGTATTTT. Protein: CASSLGYKTTDTQYF.